This TCR beta chain was identified during a study of shared clonotypes between healthy human individuals. Sequencing used immunoSEQ multiplex PCR; TCRdb keeps in-frame clones, though not all of them. The table has over 850,000 clones, approximately 78% seen once. The CDR3 runs to 16 residues. Germline CDR1 is SGHTA and CDR2 is FQGNSA. Between the trimmed V and J ends, which lost 1 base and 5 bases, there was a span of 17 bases. The TCR originated in a man aged 18 to 29 in good health. Some clones in this sample may be carry-over from other donors' samples. The V and J genes are TRBV7-2 and TRBJ1-2, with D uncertain. The sequenced sample was memory CD4+ T cells from PBMCs. Subset of the sample: CD45RA-negative fraction. Written as DNA, the CDR3 is TGTGCCAGCAGCTTAGATATAGCTTCCCGAGGGTATGGCTACACCTTC. It specifies CASSLDIASRGYGYTF.